This section outlines one T cell receptor (beta chain) sequence together with its context. Antigen: not known. Profiled with immunoSEQ multiplex PCR; TCRdb holds only in-frame clones, not every one. Found here are roughly 67,000 clones, about 89% of them singletons; the top ten hold under 30%. This sample stems from a study of T cell responses to AZD1222 COVID-19 vaccine. Germline CDR1 and CDR2: LGHDT and YNNKEL (reference sequence). The CDR3 covers 17 residues. With V trimmed by 1 base and J by 6 bases, 9 bases remained unmatched. Study results and caveats: Clonal diversity was possibly underestimated, and white British individuals and females predominated among donors. It was only after the peak T cell response that any repertoires were sampled.

The sequencing used peripheral blood, collected 28 days after the second AZD1222 dose. The V gene is TRBV3-1 (or the pseudogene TRBV3-2), the J gene TRBJ2-7, with 13 bases matching TRBD2. The source of this sequence is an adult who received the AZD1222 COVID-19 vaccine. The CDR3 sequence is CASSQAKGTSGKGEQYF. CDR3 DNA: TGTGCCAGCAGCCAAGCCAAAGGGACTAGCGGGAAGGGCGAGCAGTACTTC.